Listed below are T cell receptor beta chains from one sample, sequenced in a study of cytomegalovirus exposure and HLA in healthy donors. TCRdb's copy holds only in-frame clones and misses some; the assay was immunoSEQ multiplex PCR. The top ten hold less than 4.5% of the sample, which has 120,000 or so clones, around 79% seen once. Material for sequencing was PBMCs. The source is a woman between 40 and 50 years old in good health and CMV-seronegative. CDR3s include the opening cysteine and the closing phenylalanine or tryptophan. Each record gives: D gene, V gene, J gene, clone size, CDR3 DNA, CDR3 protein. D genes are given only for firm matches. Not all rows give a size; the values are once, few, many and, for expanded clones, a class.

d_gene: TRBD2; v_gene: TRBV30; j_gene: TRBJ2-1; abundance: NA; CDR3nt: TGTGCCTGGGCCGGGACTAGCCCCAATGAGCAGTTCTTC; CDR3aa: CAWAGTSPNEQFF
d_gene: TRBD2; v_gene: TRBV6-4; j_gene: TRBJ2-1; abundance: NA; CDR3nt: TGTGCCAGCAGTGCCACTCCGGGGGGGGGCTACAATGAGCAGTTCTTC; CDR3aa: CASSATPGGGYNEQFF
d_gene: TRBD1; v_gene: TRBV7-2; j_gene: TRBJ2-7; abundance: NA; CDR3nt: TGTGCCAGCAGCTTAGGAGCAGGGGGCAACTACGAGCAGTACTTC; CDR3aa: CASSLGAGGNYEQYF
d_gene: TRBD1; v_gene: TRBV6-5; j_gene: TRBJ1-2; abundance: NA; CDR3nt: TGTGCCAGCAGAACCTGGACAGGGGGCAATGGCTACACCTTC; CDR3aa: CASRTWTGGNGYTF
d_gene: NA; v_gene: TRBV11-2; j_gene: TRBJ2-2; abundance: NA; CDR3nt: TGTGCCAGCAGCCCAGGGTTCTGGGGGAACACCGGGGAGCTGTTTTTT; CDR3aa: CASSPGFWGNTGELFF
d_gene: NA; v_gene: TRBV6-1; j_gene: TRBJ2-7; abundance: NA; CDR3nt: TGTGCCAGCAGTTTAGGGGGAGGGATCGAGGAGCAGTACTTC; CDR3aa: CASSLGGGIEEQYF
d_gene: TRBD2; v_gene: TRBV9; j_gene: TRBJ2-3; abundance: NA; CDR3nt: TGTGCCAGCAGCGCCCCAGCGGGGTGGCAGTATTTT; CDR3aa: CASSAPAGWQYF
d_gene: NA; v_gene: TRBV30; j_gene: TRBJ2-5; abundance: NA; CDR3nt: TGTGCCTGGAGTCCTTCGGAGACCCAGTACTTC; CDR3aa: CAWSPSETQYF
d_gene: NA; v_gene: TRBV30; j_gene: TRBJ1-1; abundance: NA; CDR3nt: TGTGCCTGTATCTGGACAGCGAGGGTGACTGAAGCTTTCTTT; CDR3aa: CACIWTARVTEAFF
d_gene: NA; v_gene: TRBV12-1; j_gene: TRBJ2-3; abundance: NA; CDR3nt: TGTGCCAGCAGCATTGGGACTAGCGGGAGGGCCCCAGATACGCAGTATTTT; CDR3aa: CASSIGTSGRAPDTQYF
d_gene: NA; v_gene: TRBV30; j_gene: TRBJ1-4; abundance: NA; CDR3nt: TGTGCCTGGAATCTAGGAGAGAATGAAAAACTGTTTTTT; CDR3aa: CAWNLGENEKLFF
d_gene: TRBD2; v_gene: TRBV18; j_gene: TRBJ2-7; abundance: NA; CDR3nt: TGTGCCAGCTCACCAATGGTTAGCGGGGGGGCCGCGGTCGACGAGCAGTACTTC; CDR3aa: CASSPMVSGGAAVDEQYF
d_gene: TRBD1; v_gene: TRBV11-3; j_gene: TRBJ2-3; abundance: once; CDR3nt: TGTGCCAGCAGCCTTCAGGGGGCCGGTTCGCATACGCAGTATTTT; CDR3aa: CASSLQGAGSHTQYF
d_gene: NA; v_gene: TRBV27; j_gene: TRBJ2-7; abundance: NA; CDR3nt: TGTGCCAGCAGTTTTGAAGGGGTTGGGTCCAGCGAGCAGTACTTC; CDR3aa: CASSFEGVGSSEQYF
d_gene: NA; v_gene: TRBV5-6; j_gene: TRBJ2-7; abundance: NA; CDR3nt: TGTGCCAGCAGCTTAGCAATGGGGAGCTCCTACGAGCAGTACTTC; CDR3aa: CASSLAMGSSYEQYF
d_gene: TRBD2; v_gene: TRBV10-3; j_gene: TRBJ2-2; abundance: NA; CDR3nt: TGTGCCATCAGTGAGTCCTCCGGGAGGGCCACCGGGGAGCTGTTTTTT; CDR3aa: CAISESSGRATGELFF
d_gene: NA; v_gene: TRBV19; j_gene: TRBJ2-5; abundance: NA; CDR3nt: TGTGCCAGTAGCACCCGGGAAATCCAAGAGACCCAGTACTTC; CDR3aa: CASSTREIQETQYF
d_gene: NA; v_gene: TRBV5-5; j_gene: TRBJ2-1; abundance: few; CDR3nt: TGTGCCAGCAGCTTAATGGCCCGGGACTCCCTCAATGAGCAGTTCTTC; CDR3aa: CASSLMARDSLNEQFF
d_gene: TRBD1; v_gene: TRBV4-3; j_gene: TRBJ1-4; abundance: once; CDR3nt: TGCGCCAGCAGCCAAGAGCCCGGGACAGGGTCGACTAATGAAAAACTGTTTTTT; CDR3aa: CASSQEPGTGSTNEKLFF
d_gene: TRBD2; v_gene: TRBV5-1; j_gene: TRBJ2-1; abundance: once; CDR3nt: TGCGCCAGCAGCCTAAGGACTAGCGGGGGGGCCTGGTTCTTC; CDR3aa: CASSLRTSGGAWFF
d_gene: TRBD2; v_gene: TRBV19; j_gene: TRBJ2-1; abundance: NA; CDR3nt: TGTGCCAGTAAATCCAGCGGGAATCGCAATGAGCAGTTCTTC; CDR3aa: CASKSSGNRNEQFF
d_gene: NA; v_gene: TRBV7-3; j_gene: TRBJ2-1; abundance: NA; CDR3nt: TGTGCCAGCAGCTTATTACACGGCAGGGGTTTCTACAATGAGCAGTTCTTC; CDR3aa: CASSLLHGRGFYNEQFF
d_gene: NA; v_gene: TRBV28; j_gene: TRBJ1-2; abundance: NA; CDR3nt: TGTGCCAGCAGTTTAGCGCCGAATAACTATGGCTACACCTTC; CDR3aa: CASSLAPNNYGYTF
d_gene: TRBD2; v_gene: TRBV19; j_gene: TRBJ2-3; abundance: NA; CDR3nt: TGTGCCAGTAGTAAACCGCCTTACTTACTAGCGGGGGAGATAAGCACAGATACGCAGTATTTT; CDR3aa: CASSKPPYLLAGEISTDTQYF
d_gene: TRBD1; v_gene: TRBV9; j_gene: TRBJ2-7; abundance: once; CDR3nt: TGTGCCAGCAGCGTAGGCCAGGGGGCCTACGAGCAGTACTTC; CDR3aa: CASSVGQGAYEQYF
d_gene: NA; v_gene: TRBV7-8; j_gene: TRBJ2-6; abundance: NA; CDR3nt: TGTGCCAGCAGCTTAGCGCACGGGGTGGCGGTCTCTGGGGCCAACGTCCTGACTTTC; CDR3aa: CASSLAHGVAVSGANVLTF
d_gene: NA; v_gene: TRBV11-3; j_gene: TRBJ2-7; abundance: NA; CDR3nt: TGTGCCAGCAGCTTAGATCGGGTAAGCGAGCAGTACTTC; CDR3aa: CASSLDRVSEQYF
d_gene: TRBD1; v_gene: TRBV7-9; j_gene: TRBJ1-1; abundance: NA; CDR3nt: TGTGCCAGCAGCTCGGGACAGGGGGCCTTCCGGAACACTGAAGCTTTCTTT; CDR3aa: CASSSGQGAFRNTEAFF
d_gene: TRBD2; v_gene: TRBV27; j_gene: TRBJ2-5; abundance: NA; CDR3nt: TGTGCCAGCAGTACTACTAGCGGCCAAGAGACCCAGTACTTC; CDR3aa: CASSTTSGQETQYF
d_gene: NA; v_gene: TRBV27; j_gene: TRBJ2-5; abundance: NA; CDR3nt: TGTGCCAGCAGGGGGGCGGACAGCCGGACGGAGACCCAGTACTTC; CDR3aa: CASRGADSRTETQYF
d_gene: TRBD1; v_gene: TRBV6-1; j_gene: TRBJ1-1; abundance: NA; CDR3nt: TGTGCCAGCAGTGCAGGGGGTGAAGCTTTCTTT; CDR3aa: CASSAGGEAFF
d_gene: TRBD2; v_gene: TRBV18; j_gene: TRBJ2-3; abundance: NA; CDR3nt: TGTGCCAGCTCACGAGCGGGAGGAGATACGCAGTATTTT; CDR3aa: CASSRAGGDTQYF
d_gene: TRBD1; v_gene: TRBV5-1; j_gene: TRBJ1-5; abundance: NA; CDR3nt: TGCGCCAGCAGCTTGGAGGGGGCGGGGAGCAATCAGCCCCAGCATTTT; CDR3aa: CASSLEGAGSNQPQHF
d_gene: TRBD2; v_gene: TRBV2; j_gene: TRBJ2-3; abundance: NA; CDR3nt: TGTGCCAGCAGTGAAGCAGCCGGGAGGCGGGGTATGGGAGATACGCAGTATTTT; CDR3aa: CASSEAAGRRGMGDTQYF
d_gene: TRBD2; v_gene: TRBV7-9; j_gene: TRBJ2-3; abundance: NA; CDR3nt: TGTGCCAGCACCCCGCTGGCGGGAGGAGATACGCAGTATTTT; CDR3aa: CASTPLAGGDTQYF
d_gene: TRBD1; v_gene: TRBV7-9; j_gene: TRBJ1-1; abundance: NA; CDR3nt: TGTGCCAGCAGCTGGGGACAGGGTTTCACTGAAGCTTTCTTT; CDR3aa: CASSWGQGFTEAFF
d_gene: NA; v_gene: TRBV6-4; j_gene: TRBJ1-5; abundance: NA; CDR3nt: TGTGCCAGCAGTGTAGGAGAGAATCAGCCCCAGCATTTT; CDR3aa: CASSVGENQPQHF
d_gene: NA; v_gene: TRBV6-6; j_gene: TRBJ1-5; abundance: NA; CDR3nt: TGTGCCAGCAGTTATGGCGGGGGCGGACAGCCCCAGCATTTT; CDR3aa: CASSYGGGGQPQHF
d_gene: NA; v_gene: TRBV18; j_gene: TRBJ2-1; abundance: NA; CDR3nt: TGTGCCAGCTCACCACCCATCGGAGGGGGGGCCTTGTACAATGAGCAGTTCTTC; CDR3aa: CASSPPIGGGALYNEQFF